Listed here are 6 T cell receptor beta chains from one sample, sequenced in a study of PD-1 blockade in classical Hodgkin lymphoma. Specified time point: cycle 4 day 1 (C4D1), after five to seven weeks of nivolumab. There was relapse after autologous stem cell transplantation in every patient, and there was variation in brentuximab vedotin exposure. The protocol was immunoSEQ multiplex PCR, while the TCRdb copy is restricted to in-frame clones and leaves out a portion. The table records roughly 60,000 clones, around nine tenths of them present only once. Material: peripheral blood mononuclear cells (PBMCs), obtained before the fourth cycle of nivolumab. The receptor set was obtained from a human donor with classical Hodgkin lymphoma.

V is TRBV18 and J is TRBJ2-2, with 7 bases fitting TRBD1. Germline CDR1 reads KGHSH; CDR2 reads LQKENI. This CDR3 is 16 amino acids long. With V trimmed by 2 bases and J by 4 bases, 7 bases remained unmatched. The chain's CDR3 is CASSPRGGGFTGELFF. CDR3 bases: TGTGCCAGCTCACCAAGAGGGGGCGGCTTCACCGGGGAGCTGTTTTTT.

CDR3 in DNA: TGTGCCAGCAGCGCGGGGACAGTCACAGATACGCAGTATTTT. The encoded protein is CASSAGTVTDTQYF. The V call is TRBV9, the J call TRBJ2-3, with 7 bases lining up with TRBD1. This CDR3 has 14 amino acids. Trimming cost V 3 bases and J 2 bases; bases outside gene matches: 3. Germline V gives CDR1 SGDLS, CDR2 YYNGEE.

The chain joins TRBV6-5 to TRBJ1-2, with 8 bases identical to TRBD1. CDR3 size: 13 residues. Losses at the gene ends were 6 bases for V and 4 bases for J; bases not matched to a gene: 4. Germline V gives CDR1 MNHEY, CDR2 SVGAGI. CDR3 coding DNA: TGTGCCAGCAGCCAGACAGGGGTCTATGGCTACACCTTC. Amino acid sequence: CASSQTGVYGYTF.

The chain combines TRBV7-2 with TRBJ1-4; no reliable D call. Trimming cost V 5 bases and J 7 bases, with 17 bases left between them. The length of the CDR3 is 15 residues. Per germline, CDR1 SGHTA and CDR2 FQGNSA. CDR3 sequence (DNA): TGTGCCAGCAGCCCTTCAGTGTGGGCGGGTGAAAAACTGTTTTTT. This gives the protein CASSPSVWAGEKLFF. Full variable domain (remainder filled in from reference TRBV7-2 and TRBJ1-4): GAGVSQSPSNKVTEKGKDVELRCDPISGHTALYWYRQSLGQGLEFLIYFQGNSAPDKSGLPSDRFSAERTGGSVSTLTIQRTQQEDSAVYLCASSPSVWAGEKLFFGSGTQLSVL.

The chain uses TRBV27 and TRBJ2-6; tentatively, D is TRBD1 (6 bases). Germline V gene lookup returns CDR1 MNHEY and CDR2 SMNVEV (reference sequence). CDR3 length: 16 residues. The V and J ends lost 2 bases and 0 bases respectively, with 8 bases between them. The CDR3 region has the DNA TGTGCCAGCAGTTTAGTAGGGGGCTCTGGGGCCAACGTCCTGACTTTC. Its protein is CASSLVGGSGANVLTF.

CDR3: CASSLTGRGVAYEQYF. The CDR3 nucleotides read TGTGCCAGCAGTTTGACAGGGCGGGGGGTAGCCTACGAGCAGTACTTC. The J gene is TRBJ2-7, the V gene TRBV28, with a possible D match to TRBD2 (8 bases). This CDR3 contains 16 residues. V was pared by 3 bases and J by 2 bases, with 17 bases between. The germline V gene has CDR1 MDHEN and CDR2 SYDVKM.